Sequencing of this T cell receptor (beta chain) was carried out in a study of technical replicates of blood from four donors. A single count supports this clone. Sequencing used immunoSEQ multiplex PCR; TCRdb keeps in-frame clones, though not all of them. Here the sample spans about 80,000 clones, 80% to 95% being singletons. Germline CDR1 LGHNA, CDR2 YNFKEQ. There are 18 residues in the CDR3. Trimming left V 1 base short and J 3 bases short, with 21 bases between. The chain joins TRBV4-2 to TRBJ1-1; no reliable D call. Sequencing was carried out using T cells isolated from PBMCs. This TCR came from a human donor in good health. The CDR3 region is CASSQAWVSDGEDTEAFF. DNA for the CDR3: TGTGCCAGCAGCCAAGCTTGGGTATCGGACGGGGAGGACACTGAAGCTTTCTTT.